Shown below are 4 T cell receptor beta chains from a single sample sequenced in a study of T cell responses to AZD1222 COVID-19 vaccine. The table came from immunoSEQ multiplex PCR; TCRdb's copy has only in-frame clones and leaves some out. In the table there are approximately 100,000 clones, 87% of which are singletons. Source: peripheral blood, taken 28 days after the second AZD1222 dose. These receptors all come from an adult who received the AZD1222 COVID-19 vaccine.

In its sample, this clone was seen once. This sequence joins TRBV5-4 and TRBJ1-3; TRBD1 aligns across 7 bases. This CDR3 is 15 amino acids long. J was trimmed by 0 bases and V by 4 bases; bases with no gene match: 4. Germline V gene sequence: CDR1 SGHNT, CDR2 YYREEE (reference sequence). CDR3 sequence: CASSPGGFSGNTIYF. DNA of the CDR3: TGTGCCAGCAGCCCAGGGGGTTTCTCTGGAAACACCATATATTTT.

Written as DNA, the CDR3 is TGTGCCAGCAGTTCCGGGACAGCCGGGAAAGGGGATACGCAGTATTTT. The encoded protein is CASSSGTAGKGDTQYF. The chain recombines TRBV6-5 with TRBJ2-3, with 7 bases matching TRBD1. The CDR3 sequence is 16 residues long. V dropped 4 bases and J dropped 6; count of bases not matched to a gene: 13. Looked up from germline, CDR1 is MNHEY and CDR2 is SVGAGI.

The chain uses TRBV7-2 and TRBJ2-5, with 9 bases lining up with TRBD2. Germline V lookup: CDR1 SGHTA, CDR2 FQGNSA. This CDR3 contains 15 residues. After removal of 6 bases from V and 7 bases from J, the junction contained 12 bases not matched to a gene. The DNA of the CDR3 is TGTGCCAGCAGGGGCCCGACTAGCGGAGGGTCGACCCAGTACTTC. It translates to CASRGPTSGGSTQYF.

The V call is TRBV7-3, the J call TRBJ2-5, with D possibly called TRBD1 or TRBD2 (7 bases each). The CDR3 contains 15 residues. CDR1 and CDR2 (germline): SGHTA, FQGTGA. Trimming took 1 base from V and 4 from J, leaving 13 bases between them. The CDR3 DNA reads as TGTGCCAGCAGCTTAAACCCAGGGGGGGTAGAGACCCAGTACTTC. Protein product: CASSLNPGGVETQYF.